The following is a T cell receptor beta chain sequence with its context. Its antigen is not identified. Arm-PCR with iRepertoire HTBI primers amplified the CDR3 regions for these TCR beta libraries. MiXCR was run by TCRdb on the multiplex PCR reads, yielding one entry per CDR3 protein. This table has 450,000 or so distinct CDR3 sequences, around 21% appearing once. This entry comes from a study of regulatory T cells in long-lasting Graves disease. Losses at the gene ends were 2 bases for V and 5 bases for J; bases not matched to a gene: 7. The CDR3 totals 15 residues. Germline V gives CDR1 KGHSH, CDR2 LQKENI. Study-wide results and caveats: Limited sample numbers may have lowered accuracy. Public clonotype sharing was higher in persistent than newly diagnosed patients.

Time point indicated: persistent/refractory GD, antithyroid drugs over 5 years with positive TRAb. The TCR library was made from RNA extracted from PBMCs. V usage is TRBV18 and J usage is TRBJ2-5; 8 positions match TRBD1. The receptor's source is a female donor with Graves disease. The source material was peripheral blood mononuclear cells (PBMCs), sampled when the disease was refractory, from a patient treated with antithyroid drugs. The CDR3 nucleotides are TGTGCCAGCTCACCAGCAGGGGGCTCCGGGGAGACCCAGTACTTC. This gives the protein CASSPAGGSGETQYF.